Presented here are 32 T cell receptor beta chains from one specimen sequenced in a study of T cell repertoires in cytomegalovirus infection. These receptors' targets are unknown. TCRdb passed the reads through MiXCR, listing each CDR3 protein once. The repertoire holds a few hundred thousand distinct CDR3 sequences, with 35% to 50% as singletons. Here the sequenced sample was cultured PBMCs, taken from culture after CMV antigen stimulation. All receptors come from a human donor in good health (CMV status not recorded). Some clones in this sample may be carry-over from other donors' samples.

The chain has TRBV7-9 and TRBJ2-5, with a weak D call TRBD2 (5 bases). CDR1 and CDR2 from the germline V gene are SEHNR and FQNEAQ (reference sequence). The CDR3 length is 12 residues. V shed 11 bases and J shed 5 bases, with 15 bases lying between them. This CDR3 is CAGQRVSETQYF. For the CDR3, the DNA is TGTGCCGGCCAGAGGGTTTCGGAGACCCAGTACTTC.

This clonotype turned up a few times. The chain joins TRBV6-1 to TRBJ2-5, with 14 nucleotides matching TRBD2. V was clipped by 10 bases and J by 3 bases; unmatched bases: 7. Per the germline V gene, CDR1 is MNHNS and CDR2 is SASEGT. The CDR3 sequence is 15 residues long. This CDR3 is CATPLGLAGEETQYF. In nucleotides, the CDR3 is TGTGCCACTCCCCTGGGACTAGCGGGAGAAGAGACCCAGTACTTC.

This chain connects TRBV10-3 to TRBJ2-6, with unresolved D. This CDR3 has 13 amino acids. V shed 3 bases and J shed 0 bases, with 0 bases lying between them. Looked up from germline, CDR1 is ENHRY and CDR2 is SYGVKD. In DNA, the CDR3 is TGTGCCATCAGTGACTCTGGGGCCAACGTCCTGACTTTC. Protein sequence: CAISDSGANVLTF.

The V call is TRBV7-8, the J call TRBJ2-1, with 9 bases fitting TRBD1. J gave up 8 bases and V 4 bases, and 9 bases lay outside the gene matches. Germline CDR1 SGHVS, CDR2 FQNEAQ. This CDR3 region has 15 residues. The CDR3 region has the DNA TGTGCCAGCAGCTCACAGGGGGCGGAGATCGATGAGCAGTTCTTC. Its translation is CASSSQGAEIDEQFF. Drawing the rest from reference TRBV7-8 and TRBJ2-1, the complete variable domain is GAGVSQSPRYKVAKRGQDVALRCDPISGHVSLFWYQQALGQGPEFLTYFQNEAQLDKSGLPSDRFFAERPEGSVSTLKIQRTQQEDSAVYLCASSSQGAEIDEQFFGPGTRLTVL.

The V and J genes are TRBV12-3 or TRBV12-4 and TRBJ2-3, with D perhaps matching TRBD1 or TRBD2 (6 bases each). This CDR3 has 17 amino acids. Trimming took 5 bases from V and 0 from J, leaving 18 bases between them. DNA for the CDR3: TGTGCCAGCAGTAGGGGGGCAGTAAGCGTTAGCACAGATACGCAGTATTTT. Amino acid sequence: CASSRGAVSVSTDTQYF.

The chain combines TRBV2 with TRBJ1-2; the match to TRBD1 covers 8 bases. The trim removed 6 bases at V and 13 bases at J, leaving 13 bases unmatched. Germline-derived CDR1 and CDR2 are SNHLY and FYNNEI. There are 13 residues in the CDR3. CDR3 protein: CASSPDRVRGGTF. CDR3 DNA: TGTGCCAGCAGCCCGGACAGGGTTCGAGGTGGCACCTTC.

The chain couples TRBV6-1 to TRBJ1-2; D unresolved. Germline V gives CDR1 MNHNS, CDR2 SASEGT. The CDR3 sequence is 12 residues long. V was shortened by 1 base and J by 3 bases, with 3 bases between the two germline ends. The CDR3 spells CASSEGYYGYTF. DNA for the CDR3: TGTGCCAGCAGTGAAGGTTACTATGGCTACACCTTC.

A few counts support this clonotype. The chain couples TRBV4-1 to TRBJ2-1; 10 positions match TRBD1. The germline gives CDR1 MGHRA, CDR2 YSYEKL. V shed 4 bases, J shed 7 bases, and the junction held 4 bases outside the gene matches. The CDR3 is 14 amino acids. CDR3 region: CASSPPDRGNEQFF. DNA of the CDR3: TGCGCCAGCAGCCCGCCGGACAGGGGGAATGAGCAGTTCTTC.

This clonotype has more than one count but fewer than ten. The V call is TRBV20-1, the J call TRBJ1-1; a possible D gene is TRBD1 (5 bases). In germline, CDR1 is DFQATT, CDR2 SNEGSKA (reference sequence). There are 18 residues in the CDR3. V was clipped by 0 bases and J by 1 base, with 21 bases between them. This CDR3 is CSARDQKEYSRGNTEAFF. The CDR3 nucleotides are TGCAGTGCTAGAGATCAGAAGGAGTACAGTAGGGGGAACACTGAAGCTTTCTTT.

This clonotype appeared a few times. The V gene is TRBV7-2, the J gene TRBJ1-6; no reliable D call. CDR1 SGHTA and CDR2 FQGNSA come from the germline V gene. The ends were cut back, 5 bases at V and 9 bases at J, with 17 bases in the middle. This CDR3 contains 15 residues. This CDR3 reads CASSPEPLPGSPLHF. The CDR3 coding sequence is TGTGCCAGCAGCCCGGAACCATTACCGGGTTCACCCCTCCACTTT.

This clonotype was seen once. This chain uses TRBV24-1 with TRBJ2-7; D is unclear. This CDR3 has 14 amino acids. CDR1 is KGHDR, CDR2 SFDVKD, per germline. V was trimmed by 4 bases and J by 3 bases, leaving 12 bases between them. The CDR3: CATSERAIHYEQYF. The CDR3, as DNA: TGTGCCACCAGTGAGCGCGCTATCCACTACGAGCAGTACTTC.

The chain has TRBV7-8 and TRBJ1-1, with D possibly being TRBD1 (5 bases). Germline V gene sequence: CDR1 SGHVS, CDR2 FQNEAQ. The V end lost 4 bases, the J end lost 4 bases, and 10 bases lay between the germline ends. The CDR3 consists of 13 residues. The CDR3 sequence is CASSSGWGTEAFF. CDR3 nucleotide sequence: TGTGCCAGCAGCTCAGGGTGGGGCACTGAAGCTTTCTTT. Drawing the rest from reference TRBV7-8 and TRBJ1-1, the complete variable domain is GAGVSQSPRYKVAKRGQDVALRCDPISGHVSLFWYQQALGQGPEFLTYFQNEAQLDKSGLPSDRFFAERPEGSVSTLKIQRTQQEDSAVYLCASSSGWGTEAFFGQGTRLTVV.

This clonotype was found a few times. The gene calls are TRBV7-3 and TRBJ1-1; D may be TRBD1 (6 bases). Germline V lookup: CDR1 SGHTA, CDR2 FQGTGA. Trimming removed 3 bases at V and 8 bases at J, with 19 bases between. The CDR3 contains 15 residues. CDR3 nucleotides: TGTGCCAGCAGCTTCGGGGGGCGAGGGAATGAGGAAGCTTTCTTT. It encodes CASSFGGRGNEEAFF.

This clonotype was observed a handful of times. In nucleotides, the CDR3 is TGCGCCAGCAGCCAAGACAAGAGCAATCAGCCCCAGCATTTT. Amino acids: CASSQDKSNQPQHF. This chain joins TRBV4-1 and TRBJ1-5, with D unresolved. Germline CDR1 reads MGHRA; CDR2 reads YSYEKL. This CDR3 region has 14 residues. V was trimmed by 0 bases and J by 1 base, leaving 4 bases between them.

Only a few counts were recorded for this clonotype. V usage is TRBV28 and J usage is TRBJ2-1; D is possibly TRBD1 or TRBD2 (5 bases each). Trimming took off 5 bases at V and 2 bases at J, with 13 bases between the two ends. The CDR3 is 15 residues long. CDR1 and CDR2 from the germline V gene are MDHEN and SYDVKM. In nucleotides, the CDR3 is TGTGCCAGCAGTCCGCCCGGGACGGCCTACAATGAGCAGTTCTTC. Its translation is CASSPPGTAYNEQFF.

This clonotype has only a few counts. V is TRBV7-2 and J is TRBJ1-3, with unresolved D. In germline, CDR1 is SGHTA, CDR2 FQGNSA. The CDR3 is 16 residues long. The germline V and J ends were trimmed by 3 bases and 0 bases, with 12 bases remaining between them. CDR3 DNA sequence: TGTGCCAGCAGCTTCCACTCCTACAGCTCTGGAAACACCATATATTTT. Its protein product is CASSFHSYSSGNTIYF. Full variable domain (remainder filled in from reference TRBV7-2 and TRBJ1-3): GAGVSQSPSNKVTEKGKDVELRCDPISGHTALYWYRQSLGQGLEFLIYFQGNSAPDKSGLPSDRFSAERTGGSVSTLTIQRTQQEDSAVYLCASSFHSYSSGNTIYFGEGSWLTVV.

This clonotype was found a few times. The V and J genes are TRBV20-1 and TRBJ2-7, with a possible D match to TRBD2 (6 bases). CDR1 is DFQATT and CDR2 is SNEGSKA in the germline V gene (reference sequence). V was cut by 6 bases and J by 5 bases, with 14 bases left in between. The CDR3 length is 12 residues. The CDR3 sequence is CSARDFADEQYF. In nucleotides, the CDR3 is TGCAGTGCAAGGGACTTTGCCGACGAGCAGTACTTC.

This chain connects TRBV5-4 to TRBJ2-7; 9 nucleotides align to TRBD1. Losses at the gene ends were 4 bases for V and 9 bases for J; bases not matched to a gene: 26. The germline V gene encodes CDR1 SGHNT and CDR2 YYREEE (reference sequence). The CDR3 is 19 amino acids. The CDR3 coding sequence is TGTGCCAGCAGCCAGCCCCTTGGTGATCGGCGGGACAGGGAAGCCGGGCAGTACTTC. Translated, it gives CASSQPLGDRRDREAGQYF. The variable domain in full, with the rest retrieved from reference TRBV5-4 and TRBJ2-7, is ETGVTQSPTHLIKTRGQQVTLRCSSQSGHNTVSWYQQALGQGPQFIFQYYREEENGRGNFPPRFSGLQFPNYSSELNVNALELDDSALYLCASSQPLGDRRDREAGQYFGPGTRLTVT.

The chain uses TRBV4-3 and TRBJ2-6; 7 nucleotides line up with TRBD1. This CDR3 has 18 amino acids. Per germline, CDR1 LGHNA and CDR2 YSLEER. V trimming: 4 bases; J trimming: 0 bases; junction bases outside the gene matches: 9. The CDR3 here is CASSPNRGPLSGANVLTF. The CDR3 nucleotides are TGCGCCAGCAGCCCGAACAGGGGTCCCCTCTCTGGGGCCAACGTCCTGACTTTC.

For the CDR3, the DNA is TGTGCCAGCAGTTCCTTCAGAAACCCCTACGAGCAGTACTTC. This gives the protein CASSSFRNPYEQYF. The chain uses TRBV6-2 or TRBV6-3 and TRBJ2-7; D is ambiguous. The germline V and J ends were trimmed by 4 bases and 2 bases, with 12 bases remaining between them. The CDR3 runs to 14 residues. Germline V gene lookup returns CDR1 MNHEY and CDR2 SVGEGT.

This clonotype was observed a handful of times. V is TRBV28 and J is TRBJ2-1; D assignment may be TRBD1 or TRBD2 (5 bases each). Germline CDR1 MDHEN, CDR2 SYDVKM. Trimming took 3 bases from V and 8 from J, leaving 14 bases between them. The CDR3 is 14 residues long. The CDR3 protein is CASSFLGDRDEQFF. CDR3 DNA sequence: TGTGCCAGCAGTTTTTTGGGGGATCGGGATGAGCAGTTCTTC.

The V gene is TRBV12-3 or TRBV12-4, the J gene TRBJ2-1; weak D call: TRBD1 (6 bases). The CDR3 extends over 14 amino acids. Trimming left V 10 bases short and J 5 bases short, with 18 bases between. The CDR3 sequence is CATSPRTGNNEQFF. The CDR3 DNA sequence: TGTGCCACCTCACCTCGCACAGGGAACAATGAGCAGTTCTTC.

The CDR3 DNA reads TGTGCCAGCAGCCAAGATCCTCTGGGGACAGGGGCCTATGGCTACACCTTC. Its translation: CASSQDPLGTGAYGYTF. V and J are TRBV27 and TRBJ1-2, with TRBD1 matching over 10 bases. V dropped 6 bases and J dropped 4; count of bases not matched to a gene: 14. From germline, CDR1 is MNHEY and CDR2 SMNVEV (reference sequence). The CDR3 length is 17 residues.

Many counts were recorded for this clonotype. V and J are TRBV7-2 and TRBJ2-1, with 9 bases matching TRBD2. Per the germline V gene, CDR1 is SGHTA and CDR2 is FQGNSA. J was trimmed by 4 bases and V by 6 bases; bases with no gene match: 7. CDR3 length equals 15 residues. The CDR3, as DNA: TGTGCCAGCAGTCCAGCGGGGGGCCCGTACAATGAGCAGTTCTTC. Its protein product is CASSPAGGPYNEQFF.

The chain joins TRBV6-1 to TRBJ1-2, with D unclear. Per the germline V gene, CDR1 is MNHNS and CDR2 is SASEGT. The CDR3 is 14 amino acids. Trimming stripped 10 bases from V and 0 bases from J, with 15 bases between. CDR3 bases: TGTGCCACCGCCCTAGGGCCAGCTAACTATGGCTACACCTTC. It encodes CATALGPANYGYTF.

This clonotype was picked up a small number of times. This chain connects TRBV6-1 to TRBJ1-5; TRBD1 is a possible D gene (5 bases). CDR3 size: 17 residues. Germline assignment: CDR1 MNHNS and CDR2 SASEGT. Trimming cost V 2 bases and J 6 bases, with 20 bases left between them. CDR3 amino acids: CASSESAGPTTPQPQHF. In nucleotides, the CDR3 is TGTGCCAGCAGTGAAAGTGCGGGACCCACCACCCCTCAGCCCCAGCATTTT.

This clonotype came up a few times. The genes are TRBV5-4 and TRBJ1-1, with a weak D call TRBD1 (6 bases). The germline V gene has CDR1 SGHNT and CDR2 YYREEE (reference sequence). The CDR3 is 16 amino acids. The germline V and J ends were trimmed by 3 bases and 6 bases, with 21 bases remaining between them. The CDR3 protein is CASSSPGARRLSEAFF. In DNA, the CDR3 is TGTGCCAGCAGCTCACCAGGGGCTCGGCGGCTTTCTGAAGCTTTCTTT. Based on the CDR3 plus reference TRBV5-4 and TRBJ1-1, the full variable domain is ETGVTQSPTHLIKTRGQQVTLRCSSQSGHNTVSWYQQALGQGPQFIFQYYREEENGRGNFPPRFSGLQFPNYSSELNVNALELDDSALYLCASSSPGARRLSEAFFGQGTRLTVV.

This clonotype came up a few times. The chain has TRBV7-2 and TRBJ2-7; 7 bases line up with TRBD2. V shed 0 bases, J shed 2 bases, and the junction held 16 bases outside the gene matches. The CDR3 has 19 amino acids. Germline V lookup: CDR1 SGHTA, CDR2 FQGNSA. In nucleotides, the CDR3 is TGTGCCAGCAGCTTAGCGCCGTGGGGAGCGGGGCGGGAGACCTACGAGCAGTACTTC. Its protein product is CASSLAPWGAGRETYEQYF.

The chain employs TRBV7-8 and TRBJ1-5; TRBD1 agrees at 11 bases. Germline V gene sequence: CDR1 SGHVS, CDR2 FQNEAQ. Unmatched junction bases numbered 9, after V lost 5 bases and J lost 6 bases. This CDR3 spans 16 amino acids. CDR3 protein: CASSLGTGGWGQPQHF. The CDR3 nucleotides read TGTGCCAGCAGCCTCGGGACAGGGGGTTGGGGTCAGCCCCAGCATTTT.

In its sample, this clonotype was seen many times. The rearrangement joins TRBV12-3 or TRBV12-4 to TRBJ1-1; no reliable D call. V lost 5 bases to trimming and J lost 3 bases, with 7 bases between them. The CDR3 is 12 amino acids. The chain's CDR3 is CASSPLHTEAFF. CDR3 DNA: TGTGCCAGCAGTCCCCTTCACACTGAAGCTTTCTTT.

This rearrangement joins TRBV11-2 to TRBJ2-2; the match to TRBD2 covers 9 bases. V lost 4 bases, J lost 0 bases, and 3 bases stayed unmatched. The germline gives CDR1 SGHAT, CDR2 FQNNGV. This CDR3 is 16 amino acids long. Here the CDR3 reads CASSYSGGANTGELFF. CDR3 nucleotide sequence: TGTGCCAGCAGCTATAGCGGGGGAGCGAACACCGGGGAGCTGTTTTTT. The whole variable domain, filled in from reference TRBV11-2 and TRBJ2-2, reads EAGVAQSPRYKIIEKRQSVAFWCNPISGHATLYWYQQILGQGPKLLIQFQNNGVVDDSQLPKDRFSAERLKGVDSTLKIQPAKLEDSAVYLCASSYSGGANTGELFFGEGSRLTVL.

This clonotype was found many times. The chain combines TRBV7-2 with TRBJ2-5, with 8 bases aligning to TRBD2. V shed 2 bases, J shed 4 bases, and the junction held 12 bases outside the gene matches. This CDR3 contains 17 residues. In germline, CDR1 is SGHTA, CDR2 FQGNSA. Here the CDR3 reads CASSLLALSGRVETQYF. For the CDR3, the DNA is TGTGCCAGCAGCTTATTAGCCCTGAGCGGGAGAGTAGAGACCCAGTACTTC.